One and the same sample provided the 5 T cell receptor beta chains below, sequenced in a study of control samples from healthy donors and cancer patients. Method: immunoSEQ multiplex PCR; TCRdb's copy keeps in-frame clones and lacks some. The sample lists over 100,000 clones, over 75% occurring once. The sequenced sample consisted of blood. These receptors all come from a man aged 50-60 years in good health.

The count of this clone is one. V is TRBV27 and J is TRBJ1-2, with 7 bases lining up with TRBD1. The germline V gene has CDR1 MNHEY and CDR2 SMNVEV (reference sequence). Unmatched junction bases numbered 3, after V lost 8 bases and J lost 0 bases. The CDR3 contains 13 residues. The CDR3 here is CASGDRANYGYTF. In DNA, the CDR3 is TGTGCCAGCGGTGACAGGGCTAACTATGGCTACACCTTC.

V gene TRBV2 combines with J gene TRBJ1-5; maybe TRBD1 (5 bases). Per germline, CDR1 SNHLY and CDR2 FYNNEI. The V end was cut by 3 bases, the J end by 7 bases, with 16 bases between. The CDR3 spans 15 residues. The CDR3 bases are TGTGCCAGCAGTGAGGAGGGAGGTTGGGGGCAGCCCCAGCATTTT. It is translated as CASSEEGGWGQPQHF. Looking up the rest from reference TRBV2 and TRBJ1-5 gives the full variable domain: EPEVTQTPSHQVTQMGQEVILRCVPISNHLYFYWYRQILGQKVEFLVSFYNNEISEKSEIFDDQFSVERPDGSNFTLKIRSTKLEDSAMYFCASSEEGGWGQPQHFGDGTRLSIL.

This chain uses TRBV10-3 with TRBJ2-5; no clear D. The length of the CDR3 is 12 residues. Germline assignment: CDR1 ENHRY and CDR2 SYGVKD. V was shortened by 3 bases and J by 4 bases, with 6 bases between the two germline ends. The CDR3 DNA is TGTGCCATCAGTGAAGGTGTAGAGACCCAGTACTTC. As protein: CAISEGVETQYF.

The chain combines TRBV27 with TRBJ1-6; D remains unclear. The length of the CDR3 is 16 residues. The V gene lost 2 bases and the J gene lost 13 bases, with 21 bases spanning the gap. Germline assignment: CDR1 MNHEY and CDR2 SMNVEV (reference sequence). CDR3 loop: CASSLMGSSPMNPLHF. The CDR3 DNA sequence: TGTGCCAGCAGTTTAATGGGTAGCAGCCCTATGAATCCCCTCCACTTT.

This clone has a handful of counts. The chain uses TRBV4-1 and TRBJ2-5, with TRBD2 matching over 7 bases. After removal of 3 bases from V and 9 bases from J, the junction contained 10 bases not matched to a gene. The CDR3 extends over 14 amino acids. Looked up from germline, CDR1 is MGHRA and CDR2 is YSYEKL. In DNA form, the CDR3 reads TGCGCCAGCAGCCAGCTTGGGCCGGGGGGTTCCCAGTACTTC. Translated: CASSQLGPGGSQYF.